This T cell receptor beta chain was observed in a study of cytomegalovirus exposure and HLA in healthy donors. V lost 1 base and J lost 1, with 10 bases in between. This CDR3 contains 15 residues. Germline CDR1 is LGHNA and CDR2 is YSLEER. Unrecorded immune exposures were likely, despite nominal health at sampling. Comment on this clone: Its specificity is not known.

Study results and caveats: Overall, approximately 150 TCR beta chains were annotated as cytomegalovirus-associated. A link between a missense DCLRE1C variant and TCR beta V- and J-gene trimming emerged from a later analysis. A later analysis reportedly identified an Asian-associated ancestry cluster as carrying fewer N-insertions than the roughly 670-donor mean.

The PCR ran on 60 Vbeta and 13 Jbeta primers. Here immunoSEQ multiplex PCR was the method, and the copy in TCRdb shows in-frame clones only, minus some. Among 100,000 to 150,000 clones, nearly 85% were seen once, and the ten largest hold approximately 1%. The chain couples TRBV4-3 to TRBJ1-1; TRBD1 might be the D (6 bases). The sequenced sample consisted of PBMCs. The receptor comes from a boy aged 5-17 years in good health and CMV-seronegative. This CDR3 is CASSQATGRNTEAFF. In DNA form, the CDR3 reads TGCGCCAGCAGCCAAGCTACAGGGAGGAACACTGAAGCTTTCTTT.